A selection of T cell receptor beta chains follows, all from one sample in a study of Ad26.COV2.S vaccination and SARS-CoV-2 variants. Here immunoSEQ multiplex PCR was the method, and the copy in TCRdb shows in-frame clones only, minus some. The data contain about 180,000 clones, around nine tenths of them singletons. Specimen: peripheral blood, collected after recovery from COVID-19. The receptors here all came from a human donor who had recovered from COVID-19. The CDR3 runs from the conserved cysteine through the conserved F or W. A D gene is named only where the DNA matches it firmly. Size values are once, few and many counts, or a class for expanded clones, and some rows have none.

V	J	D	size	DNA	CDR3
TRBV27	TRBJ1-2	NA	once	TGTGCCAGCAGTTCCCCCCACAGTGGATCCTATGGCTACACCTTC	CASSSPHSGSYGYTF
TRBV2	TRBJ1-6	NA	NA	TGTGCCAGCAACGGAAGGGCCCTCCACTTT	CASNGRALHF
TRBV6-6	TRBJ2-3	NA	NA	TGTGCCAGCAGCCTGAATAGGAGAACAGATACGCAGTATTTT	CASSLNRRTDTQYF
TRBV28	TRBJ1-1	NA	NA	TGTGCCAGCTATCCCGGGACAATGAACACTGAAGCTTTCTTT	CASYPGTMNTEAFF
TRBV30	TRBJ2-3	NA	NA	TGTGCCTGGACCCCCCGAGGGGGGGCCACAGATACGCAGTATTTT	CAWTPRGGATDTQYF
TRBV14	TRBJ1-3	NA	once	TGTGCCAGCAGTCGGTCTGGAAACACCATATATTTT	CASSRSGNTIYF
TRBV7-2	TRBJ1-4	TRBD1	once	TGTGCCAGCAGCTTAGCGGGACAGGGATTTGAAAAACTGTTTTTT	CASSLAGQGFEKLFF
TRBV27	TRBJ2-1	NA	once	TGTGCCAGCAGTTCAATAGGGGTCTCCTACAATGAGCAGTTCTTC	CASSSIGVSYNEQFF
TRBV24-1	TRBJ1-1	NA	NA	TGTGCCACCAGTGATTGGGGCGCTTGGGTCACTGAAGCTTTCTTT	CATSDWGAWVTEAFF
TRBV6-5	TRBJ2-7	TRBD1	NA	TGTGCCAGCAGTTACGACAGGGGGCGCTCCGAGCAGTACTTC	CASSYDRGRSEQYF
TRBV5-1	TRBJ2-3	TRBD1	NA	TGCGCCAGCAGCTTGGACGGGACAGGGCCCGCAGATACGCAGTATTTT	CASSLDGTGPADTQYF
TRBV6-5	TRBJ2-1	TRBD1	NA	TGTGCCAGCAGGGGGACAGGCAAAAATGAGCAGTTCTTC	CASRGTGKNEQFF
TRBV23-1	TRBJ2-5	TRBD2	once	TGCGCCAGGAGGCCGGGACTAGGTGAAGAGACCCAGTACTTC	CARRPGLGEETQYF
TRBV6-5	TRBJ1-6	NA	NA	TGTGCCAGCAACAGGGCGGATTCACCCCTCCACTTT	CASNRADSPLHF
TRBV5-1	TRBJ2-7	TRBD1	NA	TGCGCCAGCAGCGGGGACAGGGAAGAATCCTACGAGCAGTACTTC	CASSGDREESYEQYF
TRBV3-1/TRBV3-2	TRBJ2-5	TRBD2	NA	TGTGCCAGCAGCCAAGCAGGGACTAGCCTACGGCGGGCCCAGTACTTC	CASSQAGTSLRRAQYF
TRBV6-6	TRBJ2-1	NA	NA	TGTGCCAGCAGTTCTTGGACACCTTACAATGAGCAGTTCTTC	CASSSWTPYNEQFF
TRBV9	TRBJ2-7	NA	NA	TGTGCCAGCAGCGTGCATAGCGGAAGCTCCTACGAGCAGTACTTC	CASSVHSGSSYEQYF
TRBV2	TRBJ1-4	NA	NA	TGTGCCAGCGGCCGGGGGCTGACTAATGAAAAACTGTTTTTT	CASGRGLTNEKLFF
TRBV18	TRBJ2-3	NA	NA	TGTGCCAGCTCACCACCCAGGGTCGGGGACACAGATACGCAGTATTTT	CASSPPRVGDTDTQYF
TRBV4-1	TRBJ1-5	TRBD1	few	TGCGCCAGCAGCCAAGATCGAGACAGGGGAGCTCAGCCCCAGCATTTT	CASSQDRDRGAQPQHF
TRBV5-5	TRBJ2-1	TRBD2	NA	TGTGCCAGCAGCCCAGAGGGAGGGTTGGATGAGCAGTTCTTC	CASSPEGGLDEQFF
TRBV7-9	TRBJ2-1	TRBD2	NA	TGTGCCAGCAGCTTAGGTCTACTAGCGGGGGGGCAGGATGAGCAGTTCTTC	CASSLGLLAGGQDEQFF
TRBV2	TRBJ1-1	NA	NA	TGTGCCAGCAGTGGAGGACGGTTGAACACTGAAGCTTTCTTT	CASSGGRLNTEAFF
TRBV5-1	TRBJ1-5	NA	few	TGCGCCTTCACCGGGACGGGGACGGGGCAGCCCCAGCATTTT	CAFTGTGTGQPQHF
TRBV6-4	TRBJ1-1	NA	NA	TGTGCCAGCAGCCCCGGGGAGAACAGGGACGCTTTCTTT	CASSPGENRDAFF
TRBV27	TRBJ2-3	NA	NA	TGTGCCAGCAGTTTACTCCGCACAGATACGCAGTATTTT	CASSLLRTDTQYF
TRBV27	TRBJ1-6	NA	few	TGTGCCAGCAGTCCGACGGGCAGAGGCCTTGATTCACCCCTCCACTTT	CASSPTGRGLDSPLHF
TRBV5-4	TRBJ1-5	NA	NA	TGTGCCAGCAGCCGGGACAGCAATCAGCCCCAGCATTTT	CASSRDSNQPQHF
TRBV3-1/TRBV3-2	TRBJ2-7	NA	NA	TGTGCCAGCAGCCAAGATCTATCTATAGGCGGTAACTACGAGCAGTACTTC	CASSQDLSIGGNYEQYF
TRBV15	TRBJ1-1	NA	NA	TGTGCCACCAGCAGTGGGACGTGGGGTGGCACTGAAGCTTTCTTT	CATSSGTWGGTEAFF
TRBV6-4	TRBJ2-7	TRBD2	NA	TGTGCCAGCAGTGAAGAGGGGACTAGCGGCTATACCTACGAGCAGTACTTC	CASSEEGTSGYTYEQYF
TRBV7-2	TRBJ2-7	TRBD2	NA	TGTGCCAGCAGCTCCCGGGGCGGGAGGTGGAGGGAGCAGTACTTC	CASSSRGGRWREQYF
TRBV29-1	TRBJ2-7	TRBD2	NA	TGCAGCGTGGCGGGTTCCTCGCGGGGGGGCTCCTACGAGCAGTACTTC	CSVAGSSRGGSYEQYF
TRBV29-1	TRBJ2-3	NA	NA	TGCAGCGTTGAACAGGGCACAGATACGCAGTATTTT	CSVEQGTDTQYF
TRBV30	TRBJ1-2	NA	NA	TGTGCCTGGAGTGTTGACAGGCGGGTCGGCTACACCTTC	CAWSVDRRVGYTF
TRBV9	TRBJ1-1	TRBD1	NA	TGTGCCAGCAGCGTGGACAGGGGGGCAACTGAAGCTTTCTTT	CASSVDRGATEAFF
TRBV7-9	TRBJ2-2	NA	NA	TGTGCCAGCAGCTTATTTACAGGGAACACCGGGGAGCTGTTTTTT	CASSLFTGNTGELFF
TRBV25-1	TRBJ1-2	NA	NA	TGTGCCAGCAGTGATCTCCCCACCCTGACAGGCTACACCTTC	CASSDLPTLTGYTF
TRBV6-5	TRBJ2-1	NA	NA	TGTGCCAGCAGTTACTCGAACGGACAGCAGGATGAGCAGTTCTTC	CASSYSNGQQDEQFF
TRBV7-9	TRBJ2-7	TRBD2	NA	TGTGCCAGCAGCTCCCCTAGCGGGGACTACTACGAGCAGTACTTC	CASSSPSGDYYEQYF
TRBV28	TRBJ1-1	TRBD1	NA	TGTGCCAGCAGTTCGGGACAGGGGAGAAGGACTGAAGCTTTCTTT	CASSSGQGRRTEAFF
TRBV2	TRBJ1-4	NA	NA	TGTGCCAGCGATAAGAAACCCTCAGGGAAGGCTAATGAAAAACTGTTTTTT	CASDKKPSGKANEKLFF
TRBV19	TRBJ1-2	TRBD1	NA	TGTGCCAGCCGTCCCGGACAGGGAGGCTATGGCTACACCTTC	CASRPGQGGYGYTF
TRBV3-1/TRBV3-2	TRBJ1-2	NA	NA	TGTGCCAGCAGCCAAGATCACAGGGTCTACTATGGCTACACCTTC	CASSQDHRVYYGYTF
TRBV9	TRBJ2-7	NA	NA	TGTGCCAGCAGTCCCGGACAGTCCTACGAGCAGTACTTC	CASSPGQSYEQYF
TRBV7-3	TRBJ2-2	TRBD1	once	TGTGCCAGCAGCTCCTGGACAGGGGCCGGCACCGGGGAGCTGTTTTTT	CASSSWTGAGTGELFF
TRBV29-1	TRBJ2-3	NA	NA	TGCAGCGTTGATTTCGCGTGGGCAGATACGCAGTATTTT	CSVDFAWADTQYF
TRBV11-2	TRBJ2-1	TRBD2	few	TGTGCCAGCAGCTTCGCGCTAGCGGGAGGTAATGAGCAGTTCTTC	CASSFALAGGNEQFF
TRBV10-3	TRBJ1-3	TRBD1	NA	TGTGCCATCACCCTGGGGACAGGGGGAAACACCATATATTTT	CAITLGTGGNTIYF
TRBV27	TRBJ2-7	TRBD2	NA	TGTGCCAGCAGTTTGACAGCGGGGCCCTACGAGCAGTACTTC	CASSLTAGPYEQYF
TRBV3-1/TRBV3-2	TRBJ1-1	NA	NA	TGTGCCAGCAGCCAACCGGACGGCACTGAAGCTTTCTTT	CASSQPDGTEAFF
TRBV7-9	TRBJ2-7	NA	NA	TGTGCCAGCAGCTTACTAGCGACGAGCTCCTACGAGCAGTACTTC	CASSLLATSSYEQYF
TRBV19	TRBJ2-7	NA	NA	TGTGCCAGTAGTATGGGCAGGGACTACGAGCAGTACTTC	CASSMGRDYEQYF
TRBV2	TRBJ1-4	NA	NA	TGTGCCAGCAGTGACAATAATGAAAAACTGTTTTTT	CASSDNNEKLFF
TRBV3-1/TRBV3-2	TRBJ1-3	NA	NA	TGTGCCAGCAGCCTCCCGGGGAGCTCTGGAAACACCATATATTTT	CASSLPGSSGNTIYF
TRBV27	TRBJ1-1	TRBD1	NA	TGTGCCAGCAGTTTATCAGGGGCCGGGGTAATACAGGGGACTGAAGCTTTCTTT	CASSLSGAGVIQGTEAFF
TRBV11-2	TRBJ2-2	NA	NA	TGTGCCAGCAGCGGAGGATCAAGGGCCACCGGGGAGCTGTTTTTT	CASSGGSRATGELFF
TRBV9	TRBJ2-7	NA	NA	TGTGCCAGCAGCGTACACGGGGCGTCCTACGAGCAGTACTTC	CASSVHGASYEQYF
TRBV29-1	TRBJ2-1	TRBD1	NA	TGCAGCGTTGAGACTACAGGGGGCTCCTACAATGAGCAGTTCTTC	CSVETTGGSYNEQFF